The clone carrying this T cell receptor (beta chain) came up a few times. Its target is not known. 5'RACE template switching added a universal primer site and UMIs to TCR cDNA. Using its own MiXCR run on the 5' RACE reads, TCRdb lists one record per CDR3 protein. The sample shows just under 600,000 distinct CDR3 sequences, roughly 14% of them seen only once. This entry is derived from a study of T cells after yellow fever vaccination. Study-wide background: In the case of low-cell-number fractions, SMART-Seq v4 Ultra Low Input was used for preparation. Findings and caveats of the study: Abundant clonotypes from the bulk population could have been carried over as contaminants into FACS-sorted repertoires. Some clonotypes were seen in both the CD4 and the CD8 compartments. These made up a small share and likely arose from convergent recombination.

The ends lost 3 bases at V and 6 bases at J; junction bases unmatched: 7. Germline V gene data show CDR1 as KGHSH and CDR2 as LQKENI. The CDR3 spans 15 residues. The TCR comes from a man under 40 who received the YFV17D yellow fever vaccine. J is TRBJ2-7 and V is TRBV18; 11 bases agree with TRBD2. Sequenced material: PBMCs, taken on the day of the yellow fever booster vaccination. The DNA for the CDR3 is TGTGCCAGCTCACCTACCGGGACTAGCGGACCCGAGCAGTACTTC. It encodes CASSPTGTSGPEQYF.